A selection of T cell receptor beta chains follows, all from one sample in a study of CD8 T cells in ankylosing spondylitis. TCRdb reanalysed the 5' RACE reads using MiXCR and keeps one entry per CDR3 protein. The sample lists some 150,000 distinct CDR3 sequences; roughly 10% were seen once. Input material: blood, either unsorted or a sorted T cell fraction (not recorded which). Receptors originate from a female donor with ankylosing spondylitis or in good health (not recorded which). CDR3s include the opening cysteine and the closing phenylalanine or tryptophan.

j_call v_call cdr3_length cdr3_aa
TRBJ1-4 TRBV19 14 CASSMTAAGEKLFF
TRBJ1-3 TRBV28 16 CASSPLTYWGGNTIYF
TRBJ2-1 TRBV11-2 17 CASSSRDRSLSYNEQFF
TRBJ2-3 TRBV7-2 14 CASSYSTSTDTQYF
TRBJ2-6 TRBV5-5 14 CASSRSSGANVLTF
TRBJ1-3 TRBV20-1 15 CSARLGRRSGNTIYF
TRBJ1-2 TRBV11-2 14 CASSPRGLGYGYTF
TRBJ2-7 TRBV5-6 15 CASSLAGQGILQIHF
TRBJ2-1 TRBV12-3/TRBV12-4 15 CASSFTTGTWNEQFF
TRBJ1-4 TRBV12-3/TRBV12-4 15 CASKSLRDGNEKLFF
TRBJ2-3 TRBV9 15 CASSVAWQGQDTQYF
TRBJ2-1 TRBV5-1 13 CASSLAYGNEQFF
TRBJ2-7 TRBV18 15 CASSPPGTSVYEQYF
TRBJ2-4 TRBV20-1 12 CSARAGNNIQYF
TRBJ2-2 TRBV19 14 CASSDGANTGELFF
TRBJ2-1 TRBV28 11 CASTDDDEQFF
TRBJ2-3 TRBV5-1 15 CASSQGFWGTDTQYF
TRBJ2-3 TRBV20-1 12 CSASDAGDTQYF
TRBJ2-7 TRBV7-2 14 CASSLLKGPYEQYF
TRBJ2-6 TRBV5-1 15 CASSFIASGANVLTF
TRBJ2-1 TRBV4-2 16 CASSHGSGRSYNEQFF
TRBJ2-1 TRBV7-8 14 CASSTAPRYNEQFF
TRBJ1-6 TRBV7-2 15 CASSSPGSRSSPLHF
TRBJ2-7 TRBV12-3/TRBV12-4 14 CASSPPGPGDEQYF
TRBJ1-2 TRBV12-3/TRBV12-4 13 CASSFGTAYGYTF
TRBJ2-3 TRBV19 17 CASSIGAASGSTDTQYF
TRBJ2-1 TRBV20-1 15 CSARTSGGAVNEQFF
TRBJ2-3 TRBV5-1 16 CASRTGTSGNTDAQYF
TRBJ1-2 TRBV30 13 CAWSVQGVDGYTF
TRBJ1-2 TRBV6-5 16 CASSYSRTGASYGYTF
TRBJ2-5 TRBV11-2 15 CASSLVVGEGETQYF
TRBJ1-5 TRBV5-1 14 CASSLGLPNQPQHF
TRBJ2-3 TRBV27 12 CASSFLGDTQYF